This is a list of T cell receptor beta chains from one sample in a study of T cells expressing NK-cell markers. TCRdb re-called the 5' RACE reads, yielding one record per CDR3 amino acid sequence without DNA. The data include roughly 160,000 distinct CDR3 sequences; the top ten clones carry about 18%. Sequenced: blood T cells: a sorted CD56 or NKG2C T cell subset, CD4+ or CD8+ T cells, or bulk PBMC T cells (not recorded which). The receptors come from a woman between 18 and 70 years old in good health. The CDR3 runs from the conserved cysteine through the conserved F or W.

>TRBV7-8|TRBJ2-2
CASSPPRTTGELFF
>TRBV12-3/TRBV12-4|TRBJ1-2
CASSTPGQLYGYTF
>TRBV29-1|TRBJ2-1
CSVESGRSYNEQFF
>TRBV5-1|TRBJ2-5
CASSGLAGGLQETQYF
>TRBV28|TRBJ2-5
CASSLTGVRNTLGETQYF
>TRBV5-1|TRBJ2-5
CASSSFLGNLGETQYF
>TRBV24-1|TRBJ2-7
CATSSRTSGKEYEQYF
>TRBV18|TRBJ1-3
CASSPGRRGNTIYF
>TRBV5-1|TRBJ2-1
CASSNQAGAGTYNEQFF
>TRBV3-1|TRBJ1-1
CASSQGLGAEAFF
>TRBV7-9|TRBJ2-1
CASSYTPSGGAWEQFF
>TRBV5-1|TRBJ2-7
CASSLAAGQGSYEQYF
>TRBV3-1|TRBJ2-2
CASRVTSGHTGELFF
>TRBV7-2|TRBJ1-1
CASSPKPRNTEAFF
>TRBV12-3/TRBV12-4|TRBJ1-5
CASSPGGGLDIQPQHF
>TRBV28|TRBJ1-1
CASSVPTGNGRTEAFF
>TRBV12-3/TRBV12-4|TRBJ2-2
CASSPTSGGPGGTGELFF
>TRBV4-1|TRBJ2-2
CASSQATYTGELFF
>TRBV7-3|TRBJ2-1
CASSPARRGNNEQFF
>TRBV5-6|TRBJ2-1
CASSYREGGEQFF
>TRBV7-8|TRBJ1-1
CASSLAYQNTEAFF
>TRBV2|TRBJ2-7
CASSSGREGFGQYF
>TRBV12-3/TRBV12-4|TRBJ2-2
CASSSPPGGPTNTGELFF
>TRBV10-3|TRBJ1-3
CAISQDRAGNTIYF
>TRBV18|TRBJ1-6
CASSPGSSYNSPLHF
>TRBV12-3/TRBV12-4|TRBJ1-5
CASSLERGLSNQPQHF
>TRBV3-1|TRBJ2-3
CASTRLAGGSTDTQYF
>TRBV20-1|TRBJ1-1
CSASSQQGRIAFF
>TRBV3-1|TRBJ2-3
CASSHPWGGTDTQYF
>TRBV3-1|TRBJ2-6
CASSLHGAPSGANVLTF
>TRBV6-1|TRBJ1-3
CASKYSSGNTIYF
>TRBV3-1|TRBJ2-5
CASSQYVAEETQYF
>TRBV4-1|TRBJ1-4
CASSPRSGTNEKLFF
>TRBV7-7|TRBJ2-2
CASSWGQVKNTGELFF
>TRBV6-1|TRBJ2-1
CASSEYQNNEQFF